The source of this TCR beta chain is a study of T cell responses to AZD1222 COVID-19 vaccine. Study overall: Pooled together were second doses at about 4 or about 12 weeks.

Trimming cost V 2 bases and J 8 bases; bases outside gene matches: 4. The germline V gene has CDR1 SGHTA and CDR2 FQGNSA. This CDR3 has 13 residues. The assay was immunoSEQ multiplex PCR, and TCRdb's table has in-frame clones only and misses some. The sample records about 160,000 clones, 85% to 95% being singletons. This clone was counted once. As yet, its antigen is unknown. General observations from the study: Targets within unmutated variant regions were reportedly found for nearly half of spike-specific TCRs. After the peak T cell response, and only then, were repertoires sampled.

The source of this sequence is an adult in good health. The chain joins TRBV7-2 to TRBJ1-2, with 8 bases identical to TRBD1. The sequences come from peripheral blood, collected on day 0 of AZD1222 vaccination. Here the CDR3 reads CASSLSTGEGYTF. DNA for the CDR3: TGTGCCAGCAGCTTATCGACAGGGGAGGGCTACACCTTC.